Sequencing of this T cell receptor beta chain was carried out in a study of blood T cells in healthy people across ages. Alongside a J-beta primer mix, a sample-barcoded 5' primer served in a second PCR lasting about 7 to 12 cycles. One entry per CDR3 protein results from TCRdb running MiXCR on the 5' RACE reads. Counted here are 1.5 million or so distinct CDR3 sequences, under 55% occurring once; the ten biggest clones make up over 3.5%. This clonotype was detected only a few times. This CDR3 region has 14 residues. Trimming took 6 bases from V and 8 from J, leaving 19 bases between them. Material: blood. This chain links TRBV12-3 or TRBV12-4 with TRBJ1-2, with D possibly matching TRBD1 (5 bases). The sequence derives from a woman aged 18-35 years in good health. The CDR3 sequence is CASRIGQGMRGYTF. CDR3 sequence (DNA): TGTGCCAGCAGAATAGGGCAGGGTATGCGCGGCTACACCTTC.